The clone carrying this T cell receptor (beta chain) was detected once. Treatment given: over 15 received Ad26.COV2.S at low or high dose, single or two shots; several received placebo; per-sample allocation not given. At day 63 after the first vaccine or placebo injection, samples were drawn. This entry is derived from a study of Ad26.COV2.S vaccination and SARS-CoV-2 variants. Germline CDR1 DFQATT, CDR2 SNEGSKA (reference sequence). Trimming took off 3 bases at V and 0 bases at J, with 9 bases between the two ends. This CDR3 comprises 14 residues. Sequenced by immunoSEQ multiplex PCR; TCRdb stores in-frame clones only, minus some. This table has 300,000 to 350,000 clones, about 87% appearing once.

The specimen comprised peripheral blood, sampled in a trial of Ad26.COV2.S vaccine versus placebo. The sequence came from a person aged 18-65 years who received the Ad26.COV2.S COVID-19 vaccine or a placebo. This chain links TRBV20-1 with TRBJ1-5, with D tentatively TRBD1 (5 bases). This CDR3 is CSASSGTSNQPQHF. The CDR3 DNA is TGCAGTGCTAGTTCCGGGACTAGCAATCAGCCCCAGCATTTT.